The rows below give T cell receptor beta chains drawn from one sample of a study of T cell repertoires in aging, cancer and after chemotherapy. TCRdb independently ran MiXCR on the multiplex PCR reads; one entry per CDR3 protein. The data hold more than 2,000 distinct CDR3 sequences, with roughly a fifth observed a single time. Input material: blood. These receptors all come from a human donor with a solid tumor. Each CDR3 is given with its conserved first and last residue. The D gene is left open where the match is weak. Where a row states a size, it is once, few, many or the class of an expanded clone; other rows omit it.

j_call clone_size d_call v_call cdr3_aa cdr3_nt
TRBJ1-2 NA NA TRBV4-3 CASSQDTGRGEGYTF TGCGCCAGCAGCCAAGATACAGGGAGAGGGGAAGGCTACACCTTC
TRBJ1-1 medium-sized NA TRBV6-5 CASSYRAVSNMNTEAFF TGTGCCAGCAGTTATCGGGCAGTCTCCAATATGAACACTGAAGCTTTCTTT
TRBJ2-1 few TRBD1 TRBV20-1 CSAREGTGVYNEQFF TGCAGTGCTAGAGAAGGGACAGGGGTCTACAATGAGCAGTTCTTC
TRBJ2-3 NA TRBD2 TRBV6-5 CASSFVGRGDTQYF TGTGCCAGCAGTTTCGTGGGGAGGGGTGATACGCAGTATTTT
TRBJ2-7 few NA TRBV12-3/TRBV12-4 CASSLGARGYEQYF TGTGCCAGCAGTTTGGGGGCAAGGGGCTACGAGCAGTACTTC
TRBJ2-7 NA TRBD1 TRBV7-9 CASSHPGQGYEQYF TGCGCCAGCAGCCATCCGGGACAGGGATACGAGCAGTACTTC
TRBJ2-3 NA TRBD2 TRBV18 CASSPNRLAGERHTDTQYF TGTGCCAGCTCACCCAACCGACTAGCGGGAGAGAGGCACACAGATACGCAGTATTTT
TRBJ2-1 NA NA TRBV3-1 CASSQDSGGSYNEQFF TGTGCCAGCAGCCAAGATAGCGGCGGCTCCTACAATGAGCAGTTCTTC
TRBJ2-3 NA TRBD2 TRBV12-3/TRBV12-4 CASSLEVAGGRDTQYF TGTGCCAGCAGTTTAGAGGTGGCGGGGGGTAGAGATACGCAGTATTTT
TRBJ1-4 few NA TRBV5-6 CASSLVSYREKLFF TGTGCCAGCAGCTTGGTGTCCTATCGGGAAAAACTGTTTTTT